A selection of T cell receptor beta chains follows, all from one sample in a study of shared clonotypes between healthy human individuals. Generated by immunoSEQ multiplex PCR, the TCRdb table keeps only in-frame clones and is missing some. Of around 1,900,000 clones detected, about 94% appear once; the ten largest clones hold around 1.8%. Sequenced sample: naive CD8+ T cells from PBMCs. These receptor sequences come from a man younger than 30 in good health. Some clones in this sample may be carry-over from other donors' samples. Both conserved end residues are part of each CDR3. D genes are given only for firm matches. Size values are once, few and many counts, or a class for expanded clones, and some rows have none.

j_call | d_call | v_call | clone_size | cdr3_aa | cdr3_nt
TRBJ1-4 | NA | TRBV14 | once | CASSQAGLPPRGQLFF | TGTGCCAGCAGCCAAGCCGGTTTGCCTCCTAGAGGTCAACTGTTTTTT
TRBJ1-3 | NA | TRBV7-9 | NA | CASSPRPGAENTIYF | TGTGCCAGCAGCCCGAGACCGGGGGCGGAAAACACCATATATTTT
TRBJ1-3 | NA | TRBV29-1 | NA | CSVEVSLILQGHSGNTIYF | TGCAGCGTTGAAGTCTCCCTCATCCTACAGGGACATTCTGGAAACACCATATATTTT
TRBJ2-7 | TRBD2 | TRBV27 | NA | CASRQPGASGTHEQYF | TGTGCCAGCAGACAACCTGGCGCTAGCGGGACTCACGAGCAGTACTTC
TRBJ1-4 | NA | TRBV27 | NA | CASSLLSGEKLFF | TGTGCCAGCAGTTTACTCTCGGGGGAAAAACTGTTTTTT
TRBJ2-1 | NA | TRBV29-1 | NA | CSARSLGGGDEQFF | TGCAGCGCCCGGTCCCTAGGGGGAGGGGATGAGCAGTTCTTC
TRBJ2-7 | TRBD1 | TRBV28 | NA | CASRSLQGVSYEQYF | TGTGCCAGCAGGTCACTACAGGGGGTCTCCTACGAGCAGTACTTC
TRBJ2-1 | NA | TRBV4-3 | NA | CASSQDPRLATGGEQFF | TGCGCCAGCAGCCAAGACCCCCGGTTGGCGACCGGGGGAGAGCAGTTCTTC
TRBJ1-1 | NA | TRBV19 | few | CASSILQTTEAFF | TGTGCCAGTAGTATCCTTCAAACTACTGAAGCTTTCTTT
TRBJ2-6 | NA | TRBV7-9 | NA | CASSLAGPRSGANVLTF | TGTGCCAGCAGCTTAGCTGGGCCCCGATCTGGGGCCAACGTCCTGACTTTC
TRBJ2-1 | TRBD2 | TRBV7-2 | NA | CASSYGGLAGGRSNEQFF | TGTGCCAGCAGCTATGGGGGACTAGCGGGAGGGCGTAGTAATGAGCAGTTCTTC
TRBJ1-1 | NA | TRBV7-3 | NA | CASSFWADTEAFF | TGTGCCAGCAGCTTTTGGGCGGACACTGAAGCTTTCTTT
TRBJ2-2 | TRBD2 | TRBV27 | NA | CASSFGLAGWTGELFF | TGTGCCAGCAGTTTTGGACTAGCGGGATGGACCGGGGAGCTGTTTTTT
TRBJ2-7 | NA | TRBV4-2 | NA | CASSQVGTHSYEQYF | TGTGCCAGCAGCCAAGTCGGGACCCATTCCTACGAGCAGTACTTC
TRBJ2-6 | NA | TRBV7-9 | NA | CASTGSGANVLTF | TGTGCCAGCACGGGCTCTGGGGCCAACGTCCTGACTTTC
TRBJ2-1 | NA | TRBV9 | once | CASSAGKIGEQFF | TGTGCCAGCAGCGCCGGGAAGATTGGTGAGCAGTTCTTC
TRBJ2-7 | NA | TRBV9 | NA | CASSSGQGEQYF | TGTGCCAGCAGCTCTGGTCAGGGCGAGCAGTACTTC
TRBJ2-1 | TRBD1 | TRBV28 | NA | CASSLRDRAMNEQFF | TGTGCCAGCAGTCTACGGGACAGGGCGATGAATGAGCAGTTCTTC
TRBJ1-1 | NA | TRBV19 | few | CASSIDSFNTEAFF | TGTGCCAGTAGTATTGACAGCTTTAACACTGAAGCTTTCTTT
TRBJ2-1 | TRBD1 | TRBV30 | once | CAWRDGQGPSYNEQFF | TGTGCCTGGAGGGACGGACAGGGTCCCTCTTACAATGAGCAGTTCTTC
TRBJ2-5 | NA | TRBV29-1 | NA | CSVYRETQYF | TGCAGCGTTTACAGAGAGACCCAGTACTTC
TRBJ1-1 | NA | TRBV15 | NA | CATSPRRRGKNTEAFF | TGTGCCACCAGCCCCCGCCGAAGGGGTAAGAACACTGAAGCTTTCTTT
TRBJ1-5 | TRBD1 | TRBV27 | once | CASSLRQGAGQPQHF | TGTGCCAGCAGTTTAAGACAGGGGGCCGGGCAGCCCCAGCATTTT